This is a list of T cell receptor beta chains from one sample in a study of cytomegalovirus exposure and HLA in healthy donors. Sequencing was performed with immunoSEQ multiplex PCR; in TCRdb, only in-frame clones are kept and a portion is missing. Found here are about 150,000 clones, over 60% of them singletons; the top ten hold 1.5% to 2%. Sequenced sample: PBMCs. These receptors were obtained from a woman in her thirties or forties in good health and CMV-seronegative. The conserved cysteine and the conserved F or W are not part of the CDR3 here.

j_gene	v_gene	CDR3aa
TRBJ2-7	TRBV6-6	ASSYSSQGAYEQY
TRBJ2-7	TRBV28	ASSLFGGVPTYEQY
TRBJ2-6	TRBV7-9	ASSPRGRFSGANVLT
TRBJ2-2	TRBV6-1	ASSEERGSGELF
TRBJ2-2	TRBV29-1	SVEGGTANTGELF
TRBJ2-7	TRBV7-9	ASSLAGQEPYEQY
TRBJ2-1	TRBV30	AWSVLQVRDEQF
TRBJ2-7	TRBV6-5	ASSSQGLSNEQY
TRBJ1-2	TRBV19	ATDSGTGYGYT
TRBJ1-1	TRBV28	ASSYIEAF
TRBJ1-1	TRBV28	ASSPLIFGTAGWTEAF
TRBJ2-7	TRBV6-5	ASRLTIVEGYEQY
TRBJ1-6	TRBV28	ASSLELGDRDSPLH
TRBJ1-1	TRBV6-6	ASSYGRGITEAF
TRBJ2-3	TRBV11-3	ASSFGGSSTDTQY
TRBJ1-2	TRBV13	ASEERGQGAGGYT
TRBJ1-5	TRBV7-8	ASSSGYRDGRGPQH
TRBJ1-1	TRBV2	ASRGTGPEAF
TRBJ2-7	TRBV6-6	ASSRPGDVDEQY
TRBJ2-3	TRBV4-1	ASSQTGSTDTQY
TRBJ1-6	TRBV25-1	ASRESSYNSPLH
TRBJ1-2	TRBV2	ASSPGQGMSYT
TRBJ1-2	TRBV10-2	ASSDGRLANYGYT
TRBJ1-2	TRBV5-1	ASSLATGLFKGEYGYT
TRBJ2-1	TRBV19	ASSIDYSGQQF
TRBJ1-2	TRBV2	ASSPSTDTSYGYT
TRBJ2-7	TRBV2	ASSPGLGREQY
TRBJ1-5	TRBV19	ASSMRQTRNQPQH
TRBJ2-3	TRBV7-9	ASSLIAGGPTDTQY
TRBJ1-1	TRBV6-5	ASSYGAGPMNTEAF
TRBJ1-3	TRBV4-1	ASSQQFRDYGNTIY
TRBJ2-1	TRBV5-6	ASSLLLEEQF
TRBJ1-2	TRBV6-6	ATHGGAGYT
TRBJ2-7	TRBV5-1	ASSLAPAGHSYEQY
TRBJ1-3	TRBV7-2	ASSSDPYRAGNTIY
TRBJ2-7	TRBV28	ASSFGLPRAYEQY
TRBJ2-1	TRBV4-2	ASSQERLAGGRNSYNEQF
TRBJ2-7	TRBV5-8	ASSLLPGQGVTHSREQY
TRBJ2-5	TRBV9	ASSAQGTETQY
TRBJ2-7	TRBV19	ASGQGVHEQY
TRBJ2-1	TRBV19	ASSVQAGSSYNEQF
TRBJ1-5	TRBV27	ASSFLDQPQH
TRBJ2-5	TRBV11-2	ASSLDSGGIGETQY
TRBJ2-1	TRBV18	ASSPGGGNEQF